The clone carrying this T cell receptor beta chain has ten or more counts. What it binds is not known. Both iRepertoire HTBI primers and Arm-PCR of CDR3 regions were used to build the TCR beta libraries. MiXCR was run by TCRdb on the multiplex PCR reads, yielding one entry per CDR3 protein. The repertoire holds around 500,000 distinct CDR3 sequences, with 12% as singletons. Germline assignment: CDR1 SEHNR and CDR2 FQNEAQ (reference sequence). Trimming took off 5 bases at V and 4 bases at J, with 23 bases between the two ends. This CDR3 is 17 amino acids long. This specimen belongs to a study of regulatory T cells in long-lasting Graves disease. Notes on the study in general: Reduced TCR diversity was observed in persistent Graves' patients versus newly diagnosed patients.

The time point: newly diagnosed GD, antithyroid drugs for less than 3 months. Following extraction of RNA from PBMCs, that RNA was used to make the TCR library. Guidelines of the American Thyroid Association were used to diagnose Graves' disease. These records were also assigned to another study, of T cells in Graves' hyperthyroidism and ophthalmopathy.

This clonotype was sampled from a woman in her twenties or thirties with Graves disease. The chain has TRBV7-9 and TRBJ2-5, with a tentative D call TRBD2 (7 bases). Specimen: peripheral blood mononuclear cells (PBMCs), collected at new diagnosis, from a patient treated with antithyroid drugs. The CDR3 loop reads CASSLRGAEGRGETQYF. The CDR3 DNA sequence: TGTGCCAGCAGCCTCCGGGGGGCCGAGGGGCGGGGAGAGACCCAGTACTTC.